These 24 T cell receptor beta chains were all obtained from the same sample, sequenced in a study of post-analysis software for immune sequencing data (dated by TCRdb to between 2015 and 2017). What the work shows at the level of the full study, not this receptor alone: A handful of TRBV segments, including TRBV5-6, TRBV5-1 and TRBV20-1, were significantly more frequent in patients than controls.

Library method: PCR. Sequencer: Illumina HiSeq 2500. To reduce PCR and sequencing biases, unique molecular identifiers were built into the TCR beta cDNA libraries. The public sequencing data were trimmed at Q25 with fastp and processed into clonotypes with MiXCR by TCRdb, which kept only in-frame beta chains. When rows share a CDR3 protein, they turn into one entry using the most common DNA and genes. The sample contains fewer than 850,000 distinct CDR3 sequences, 25% to 30% of them found a single time. The top ten hold around 0.6% of the sample. These receptors have no known antigen. The sequenced sample consisted of blood. These receptors originate from a girl aged 5-17 years with multiple sclerosis.

This clonotype has just a few counts. The rearrangement links TRBV5-1 to TRBJ1-5; maybe TRBD1 (5 bases). Trimming stripped 1 base from V and 5 bases from J, with 7 bases between. Per germline, CDR1 SGHRS and CDR2 YFSETQ. The CDR3 has 13 amino acids. CDR3 nucleotide sequence: TGCGCCAGCAGCTTGCGCAGGGATCAGCCCCAGCATTTT. The encoded protein is CASSLRRDQPQHF.

The chain uses TRBV7-8 and TRBJ2-1, with 11 bases identical to TRBD2. The V gene's germline CDR1 is SGHVS and CDR2 FQNEAQ. The CDR3 spans 16 residues. V dropped 3 bases and J dropped 4; count of bases not matched to a gene: 5. CDR3 region: CASSFSGRAGYNEQFF. Written as DNA, the CDR3 is TGTGCCAGCAGCTTTAGCGGGAGGGCCGGGTACAATGAGCAGTTCTTC.

This clonotype was found a few times. This chain links TRBV6-2 or TRBV6-3 with TRBJ2-1; 12 bases align to TRBD2. The CDR3 is 17 amino acids. CDR1 is MNHEY, CDR2 SVGEGT, per germline. With 6 bases clipped from V and 3 bases from J, the junction kept 9 bases outside the gene matches. Here the CDR3 reads CASRTPGTSGFYNEQFF. The DNA for the CDR3 is TGTGCCAGCAGAACCCCCGGGACTAGCGGGTTCTACAATGAGCAGTTCTTC.

This sequence joins TRBV6-5 and TRBJ2-3; 7 positions match TRBD1. The CDR3 length is 13 residues. CDR1 is MNHEY and CDR2 is SVGAGI in the germline V gene. The ends lost 6 bases at V and 4 bases at J; junction bases unmatched: 4. The DNA of the CDR3 is TGTGCCAGCAGAGTGCAGGGGGCAGATACGCAGTATTTT. It codes for CASRVQGADTQYF.

V is TRBV28 and J is TRBJ1-1; possibly TRBD1 for D (5 bases). Germline V lookup: CDR1 MDHEN, CDR2 SYDVKM. Trimming cost V 2 bases and J 1 base, with 17 bases left between them. The CDR3 runs 17 residues. CDR3: CASSLKWPEGPNTEAFF. CDR3 sequence (DNA): TGTGCCAGCAGTTTAAAGTGGCCGGAGGGGCCGAACACTGAAGCTTTCTTT. Full variable domain (remainder filled in from reference TRBV28 and TRBJ1-1): DVKVTQSSRYLVKRTGEKVFLECVQDMDHENMFWYRQDPGLGLRLIYFSYDVKMKEKGDIPEGYSVSREKKERFSLILESASTNQTSMYLCASSLKWPEGPNTEAFFGQGTRLTVV.

This clonotype has just a few counts. The chain recombines TRBV4-3 with TRBJ2-2; D is perhaps TRBD1 (6 bases). The germline V gene encodes CDR1 LGHNA and CDR2 YSLEER. This CDR3 has 14 residues. V was shortened by 4 bases and J by 3 bases, with 9 bases between the two germline ends. The CDR3 nucleotides are TGCGCCAGCAGCCTGGGACACTACACCGGGGAGCTGTTTTTT. Translated, it gives CASSLGHYTGELFF.

This chain links TRBV5-1 with TRBJ2-6; possibly TRBD2 for D (5 bases). V lost 9 bases, J lost 0 bases, and 13 bases lay in between. Germline V gene lookup returns CDR1 SGHRS and CDR2 YFSETQ. The CDR3 extends over 15 amino acids. CDR3 bases: TGCGCCATCAAGGACTTTAGCTCTGGGGCCAACGTCCTGACTTTC. This sequence encodes CAIKDFSSGANVLTF.

Only a few counts were recorded for this clonotype. V and J are TRBV10-1 and TRBJ2-1, with D unresolved. There are 17 residues in the CDR3. Trimming shortened V by 3 bases and J by 1 base, and 16 bases separated the two germline ends. In germline, CDR1 is WNHNN, CDR2 SYGVQD (reference sequence). The CDR3 is CASSEPAIGGSYNEQFF. CDR3 coding DNA: TGCGCCAGCAGTGAACCCGCGATTGGTGGATCCTACAATGAGCAGTTCTTC.

J is TRBJ1-2 and V is TRBV20-1, with D unresolved. Germline V gene lookup returns CDR1 DFQATT and CDR2 SNEGSKA (reference sequence). Trimming pared 6 bases from V and 2 bases from J, leaving 13 bases between. This CDR3 has 13 amino acids. The CDR3 coding sequence is TGCAGTGCCACGAGGCAGACCAACTATGGCTACACCTTC. Protein product: CSATRQTNYGYTF.

The gene calls are TRBV20-1 and TRBJ1-2; 8 bases are a match to TRBD1. Trimming at V came to 6 bases and at J to 7 bases, leaving 7 bases not matched to a gene. The CDR3 runs to 12 residues. Germline values: CDR1 DFQATT, CDR2 SNEGSKA (reference sequence). The CDR3 reads CSAVGQGVGYTF. In DNA, the CDR3 is TGCAGTGCCGTCGGACAGGGCGTTGGCTACACCTTC.

The chain recombines TRBV21-1 with TRBJ2-1. TRBV21-1 is tagged as a pseudogene. This CDR3 comprises 17 residues. For the CDR3, the DNA is TGTGCCAGCAGCAAAGTTGACCTTTGCGGTCGATACAATGAGCAGTTCTTC. Protein: CASSKVDLCGRYNEQFF.

On this clonotype itself: One end of the junction fails to match germline, which may point to a read error. This rearrangement joins TRBV7-8 to TRBJ2-7; 8 bases map to TRBD2. The CDR3 contains 15 residues. CDR1 and CDR2 (germline): SGHVS, FQNEAQ. The CDR3 region has the DNA TGTGTCAGCAGCTTCTCTAGCGGGCCTGCCTACGAGCAGTACTTC. It is translated as CVSSFSSGPAYEQYF.

This clonotype appeared a few times. The genes are TRBV3-1 and TRBJ2-4, with 10 bases that match TRBD1. Germline V CDR1 and CDR2: LGHDT, YNNKEL (reference sequence). The CDR3 runs 18 residues. V gave up 1 base and J gave up 1 base; unmatched junction bases: 7. CDR3 coding DNA: TGTGCCAGCAGCCAAGCAGTCGACAGGGGGCGGGCCAAAAACATTCAGTACTTC. As protein: CASSQAVDRGRAKNIQYF.

A note on this clonotype: This may stem from a read error, because a much larger clone lies one nucleotide away. The chain has TRBV20-1 and TRBJ2-1, with D possibly being TRBD2 (5 bases). The germline V gene encodes CDR1 DFQATT and CDR2 SNEGSKA (reference sequence). CDR3 length: 16 residues. CDR3 sequence (DNA): TGCAGTGCTAGTTTGCCGGGAAGGAGCTCCTGCAATGAGCAGTTCTTC. Protein: CSASLPGRSSCNEQFF.

V is TRBV20-1 and J is TRBJ2-2; either TRBD1 or TRBD2 may supply D (5 bases each). The V end lost 2 bases, the J end lost 4 bases, and 20 bases lay between the germline ends. Germline assignment: CDR1 DFQATT and CDR2 SNEGSKA (reference sequence). CDR3 length: 17 residues. CDR3 loop: CSARKWKGDVRTGELFF. CDR3 DNA sequence: TGCAGTGCTAGAAAGTGGAAAGGGGACGTTCGCACCGGGGAGCTGTTTTTT.

V and J are TRBV18 and TRBJ2-2; the D is unclear. The germline V gene encodes CDR1 KGHSH and CDR2 LQKENI. The CDR3 contains 13 residues. V lost 4 bases, J lost 0 bases, and 3 bases lay in between. This CDR3 is CASSRANTGELFF. DNA for the CDR3: TGTGCCAGCTCACGCGCGAACACCGGGGAGCTGTTTTTT.

The chain combines TRBV15 with TRBJ2-2; 9 bases fit TRBD2. V lost 5 bases, J lost 5 bases, and 3 bases stayed unmatched. CDR1 LNHNV and CDR2 YYDKDF come from the germline V gene (reference sequence). The CDR3 is 14 residues long. For the CDR3, the DNA is TGTGCCACCAGCCCCGGACTAGCGACCGGGGAGCTGTTTTTT. Protein: CATSPGLATGELFF.

This chain connects TRBV6-1 to TRBJ2-1; TRBD1 is a possible D gene (5 bases). Germline values: CDR1 MNHNS, CDR2 SASEGT. Trimming removed 5 bases from V and 0 bases from J, with 11 bases in between. The length of the CDR3 is 15 residues. The DNA for the CDR3 is TGTGCCAGCAGTAGATCCGACAGCTCCTACAATGAGCAGTTCTTC. Translating it yields CASSRSDSSYNEQFF.

The chain couples TRBV5-1 to TRBJ1-2; TRBD1 aligns across 10 bases. Germline V lookup: CDR1 SGHRS, CDR2 YFSETQ. The trim removed 3 bases at V and 3 bases at J, leaving 2 bases unmatched. This CDR3 has 14 amino acids. Here the CDR3 DNA reads TGCGCCAGCAGCTATGGACAGGGGGACTATGGCTACACCTTC. Residues: CASSYGQGDYGYTF.

With respect to this clonotype: The germline gene is not matched at one end of the junction; a read error may be the cause. CDR3 DNA sequence: TGCGCCACCAGCTTGGCCACTAGCACAGATACGCAGTATTTT. Protein sequence: CATSLATSTDTQYF. The chain recombines TRBV5-1 with TRBJ2-3; D ambiguous. The CDR3 runs 14 residues. The germline CDR1 and CDR2 sequences are SGHRS and YFSETQ.

The V gene is TRBV7-9, the J gene TRBJ2-7; D unclear. V was trimmed by 3 bases and J by 3 bases, leaving 12 bases between them. This CDR3 spans 14 amino acids. Germline CDR1 and CDR2: SEHNR and FQNEAQ (reference sequence). The DNA of the CDR3 is TGTGCCAGCAGCTTTGGGATAGCCAGCTACGAGCAGTACTTC. Translated, it gives CASSFGIASYEQYF. Variable domain in full (rest from reference TRBV7-9 and TRBJ2-7): DTGVSQNPRHKITKRGQNVTFRCDPISEHNRLYWYRQTLGQGPEFLTYFQNEAQLEKSRLLSDRFSAERPKGSFSTLEIQRTEQGDSAMYLCASSFGIASYEQYFGPGTRLTVT.

This chain links TRBV20-1 with TRBJ1-2, with D possibly TRBD1 on 6 matching bases. The CDR3 totals 11 residues. The germline V gene encodes CDR1 DFQATT and CDR2 SNEGSKA (reference sequence). In nucleotides, the CDR3 is TGCAAGGGGGGCGGCAACTATGGCTACACCTTC. Amino acid sequence: CKGGGNYGYTF.

This clonotype has more than one count but fewer than ten. This rearrangement joins TRBV7-6 to TRBJ2-6; D remains ambiguous. Trimming cost V 7 bases and J 4 bases, with 8 bases left between them. Germline V gene lookup returns CDR1 SGHVS and CDR2 FNYEAQ. This CDR3 has 13 residues. The CDR3 sequence is CASKRVGANVLTF. CDR3 bases: TGTGCCAGCAAAAGAGTGGGGGCCAACGTCCTGACTTTC.

The chain uses TRBV20-1 and TRBJ2-5; either TRBD1 or TRBD2 may fit D (5 bases each). V gave up 3 bases and J gave up 0 bases, with 14 bases separating them. This CDR3 region has 15 residues. Germline values: CDR1 DFQATT, CDR2 SNEGSKA (reference sequence). The CDR3 bases are TGCAGTGCTAGGTTTCCGGGGACCTACCAAGAGACCCAGTACTTC. Translated: CSARFPGTYQETQYF.